These 22 T cell receptor beta chains share one sample of origin, sequenced in a study of control samples from healthy donors and cancer patients. The repertoire was sequenced with immunoSEQ multiplex PCR; TCRdb's copy has only in-frame clones and lacks some. The sample lists hundreds of thousands of clones; over 70% were seen once. The sequencing sample was made of PBMCs. The receptor set was obtained from a woman aged 55-69 years with lung cancer.

There are a few counts of this clone. The V and J genes are TRBV6-5 and TRBJ1-5, with D unresolved. Trimming removed 10 bases at V and 2 bases at J, with 12 bases between. This CDR3 is built from 13 residues. CDR1 is MNHEY, CDR2 SVGAGI, per germline. CDR3 bases: TGTGCCATCGAGGGATTAGGCAATCAGCCCCAGCATTTT. This encodes CAIEGLGNQPQHF.

In its sample, this clone was seen once. V usage is TRBV5-4 and J usage is TRBJ2-1; the match to TRBD2 covers 7 bases. CDR3 size: 17 residues. CDR1 is SGHNT, CDR2 YYREEE, per germline (reference sequence). The junction had 8 bases not matched to a gene; V was cut back by 0 bases and J by 2 bases. The CDR3, as DNA: TGTGCCAGCAGCTTGGGGGGGGGACTAAGCACCTACAATGAGCAGTTCTTC. The encoded protein is CASSLGGGLSTYNEQFF. Full variable domain (outside the CDR3, taken from reference TRBV5-4 and TRBJ2-1): ETGVTQSPTHLIKTRGQQVTLRCSSQSGHNTVSWYQQALGQGPQFIFQYYREEENGRGNFPPRFSGLQFPNYSSELNVNALELDDSALYLCASSLGGGLSTYNEQFFGPGTRLTVL.

This sequence joins TRBV5-1 and TRBJ1-1; D gene uncertain. Trimming took 4 bases from V and 1 from J, leaving 11 bases between them. Germline CDR1 is SGHRS and CDR2 is YFSETQ. This CDR3 has 14 amino acids. The CDR3 DNA sequence: TGCGCCAGCAGCCGCCAAGGAGGGAACACTGAAGCTTTCTTT. Protein sequence: CASSRQGGNTEAFF.

The CDR3 nucleotides read TGCGCCAGCAGCTTGGACACCGGGGAGCTGTTTTTT. This codes for CASSLDTGELFF. This sequence joins TRBV5-1 and TRBJ2-2, with D unclear. The CDR3 has 12 residues. Trimming removed 0 bases at V and 3 bases at J, with 0 bases between. CDR1 is SGHRS, CDR2 YFSETQ, per germline.

The chain links TRBV18 to TRBJ2-4; 10 nucleotides match TRBD1. The trim removed 6 bases at V and 5 bases at J, leaving 4 bases unmatched. Germline CDR1 is KGHSH and CDR2 is LQKENI. The CDR3 extends over 14 amino acids. Here the CDR3 DNA reads TGTGCCAGCTCGTCCGGGACAGGGGAAAACATTCAGTACTTC. Encoded protein: CASSSGTGENIQYF.

The chain employs TRBV18 and TRBJ1-6; 9 bases are shared with TRBD1. J gave up 7 bases and V 0 bases, and 1 base lay outside the gene matches. This CDR3 region has 15 residues. Germline CDR1 reads KGHSH; CDR2 reads LQKENI. CDR3 nucleotides: TGTGCCAGCTCACCACCGGGACAGGGAAATTCACCCCTCCACTTT. Its protein product is CASSPPGQGNSPLHF.

This clone has only a few counts. The chain is built from TRBV28 and TRBJ1-4, with a tentative D call TRBD1 (6 bases). The germline V gene has CDR1 MDHEN and CDR2 SYDVKM. The CDR3 length is 17 residues. Trimming took off 3 bases at V and 3 bases at J, with 17 bases between the two ends. The CDR3: CASSFSRGRGANEKLFF. DNA of the CDR3: TGTGCCAGCAGTTTTTCCCGGGGGAGGGGGGCTAATGAAAAACTGTTTTTT.

V gene TRBV7-3 combines with J gene TRBJ2-7, with D perhaps matching TRBD1 or TRBD2 (5 bases each). Per germline, CDR1 SGHTA and CDR2 FQGTGA. V gave up 2 bases and J gave up 3 bases, with 8 bases separating them. This CDR3 is 13 amino acids long. CDR3 DNA sequence: TGTGCCAGCAGCTTAGGGGGTAACTACGAGCAGTACTTC. It translates to CASSLGGNYEQYF.

The chain uses TRBV6-6 and TRBJ1-2, with 8 bases fitting TRBD1. The V gene end was trimmed by 6 bases and the J gene end by 0 bases; junction bases not matched to a gene: 6. The CDR3 is made up of 15 amino acids. Germline V CDR1 and CDR2: MNHNY, SVGAGI (reference sequence). The CDR3 nucleotides read TGTGCCAGCAGCCCCGGACAGGGCCCTAACTATGGCTACACCTTC. This translates into CASSPGQGPNYGYTF.

This sequence joins TRBV5-6 and TRBJ1-2, with D possibly TRBD1 on 5 matching bases. V shed 3 bases and J shed 8 bases, with 20 bases lying between them. Germline lookup yields CDR1 SGHDT and CDR2 YYEEEE. The CDR3 extends over 15 amino acids. CDR3 amino acids: CASSWAGRATGGYTF. The CDR3 DNA is TGTGCCAGCAGCTGGGCGGGCAGGGCGACGGGCGGCTACACCTTC.

The chain recombines TRBV5-1 with TRBJ1-1; D may be TRBD1 (5 bases). V was cut by 6 bases and J by 4 bases, with 13 bases left in between. Per the germline V gene, CDR1 is SGHRS and CDR2 is YFSETQ. The CDR3 has 13 residues. The CDR3 DNA follows: TGCGCCAGCAATCCGGGGGGAGGCACTGAAGCTTTCTTT. Translation gives CASNPGGGTEAFF.

This sequence joins TRBV7-8 and TRBJ2-1; D is unresolved. V shed 7 bases and J shed 0 bases, with 13 bases lying between them. Looked up from germline, CDR1 is SGHVS and CDR2 is FQNEAQ. The CDR3 extends over 15 amino acids. CDR3 DNA: TGTGCCAGCACCCCCCATATATTCTCCTACAATGAGCAGTTCTTC. This codes for CASTPHIFSYNEQFF.

The chain is built from TRBV6-5 and TRBJ1-2; possible D gene TRBD1, 5 bases. The CDR3 is 14 amino acids. V lost 6 bases and J 7 bases, leaving 18 bases between the germline ends. Germline loops: CDR1 MNHEY, CDR2 SVGAGI. The CDR3 DNA sequence: TGTGCCAGCAGCGCCCCGGTCAGGGTGGTTGGCTACACCTTC. This gives the protein CASSAPVRVVGYTF.

DNA of the CDR3: TGCAGCGTCTGGGGAGAGGGAGCTAGCTACACCTTC. Its translation is CSVWGEGASYTF. J is TRBJ1-2 and V is TRBV29-1; D is unresolved. The CDR3 totals 12 residues. V lost 6 bases and J 9 bases, leaving 17 bases between the germline ends. Germline V lookup: CDR1 SQVTM, CDR2 ANQGSEA. Full variable domain (rest looked up from reference TRBV29-1 and TRBJ1-2): SAVISQKPSRDICQRGTSLTIQCQVDSQVTMMFWYRQQPGQSLTLIATANQGSEATYESGFVIDKFPISRPNLTFSTLTVSNMSPEDSSIYLCSVWGEGASYTFGSGTRLTVV.

J is TRBJ1-2 and V is TRBV27; 9 positions match TRBD1. The germline gives CDR1 MNHEY, CDR2 SMNVEV (reference sequence). V lost 6 bases and J lost 2; bases outside the gene matches: 7. This CDR3 region has 15 residues. CDR3 sequence reads: CASRIAGQGNYGYTF. DNA for the CDR3: TGTGCCAGCAGGATCGCCGGACAGGGGAACTATGGCTACACCTTC.

The chain links TRBV29-1 to TRBJ1-4; no clear D. This CDR3 has 14 residues. CDR1 and CDR2 (germline): SQVTM, ANQGSEA. Trimming took off 7 bases at V and 0 bases at J, with 12 bases between the two ends. CDR3 region: CSAKAQATNEKLFF. In DNA, the CDR3 is TGCAGCGCGAAGGCTCAGGCAACTAATGAAAAACTGTTTTTT.

V gene TRBV12-3 or TRBV12-4 combines with J gene TRBJ1-2; tentatively, D is TRBD1 (5 bases). CDR3 size: 13 residues. V shed 6 bases and J shed 7 bases, with 15 bases lying between them. The CDR3, as DNA: TGTGCCAGCAGCATTGGGGCAGCCACTGGCTACACCTTC. It encodes CASSIGAATGYTF.

The V gene is TRBV14, the J gene TRBJ1-1; D call uncertain. The CDR3 extends over 13 amino acids. In germline, CDR1 is SGHDN, CDR2 FVKESK. The ends were cut back, 5 bases at V and 0 bases at J, with 7 bases in the middle. CDR3 sequence reads: CASSRVMNTEAFF. The CDR3 bases are TGTGCCAGCAGCAGGGTGATGAACACTGAAGCTTTCTTT. The complete variable domain, with remaining parts taken from reference TRBV14 and TRBJ1-1, reads EAGVTQFPSHSVIEKGQTVTLRCDPISGHDNLYWYRRVMGKEIKFLLHFVKESKQDESGMPNNRFLAERTGGTYSTLKVQPAELEDSGVYFCASSRVMNTEAFFGQGTRLTVV.

The chain employs TRBV3-1 (or the pseudogene TRBV3-2) and TRBJ1-1; no clear D. Germline-derived CDR1 and CDR2 are LGHDT and YNNKEL (reference sequence). The CDR3 consists of 15 residues. Trimming took 0 bases from V and 4 from J, leaving 12 bases between them. The CDR3 protein is CASSQDPQVGTEAFF. CDR3 DNA sequence: TGTGCCAGCAGCCAAGACCCCCAAGTGGGCACTGAAGCTTTCTTT.

This chain links TRBV7-3 with TRBJ2-5; D is undetermined. With 0 bases removed from V and 4 bases from J, the gap between germline ends came to 15 bases. The V gene's germline CDR1 is SGHTA and CDR2 FQGTGA. CDR3 length: 16 amino acids. CDR3 DNA sequence: TGTGCCAGCAGCTTAACTGGCCCCTTATACGGAGAGACCCAGTACTTC. This gives the protein CASSLTGPLYGETQYF.

The gene calls are TRBV28 and TRBJ1-1; D remains ambiguous. Germline V CDR1 and CDR2: MDHEN, SYDVKM. This CDR3 region has 12 residues. The germline V and J ends were trimmed by 6 bases and 7 bases, with 12 bases remaining between them. CDR3: CASSLPQIEAFF. CDR3 bases: TGTGCCAGCAGCCTACCACAGATTGAAGCTTTCTTT.

The rearrangement links TRBV30 to TRBJ2-1; D gene unclear. V was shortened by 5 bases and J by 5 bases, with 16 bases between the two germline ends. Germline CDR1 is GTSNPN and CDR2 is SVGIG (reference sequence). The CDR3 sequence is 14 residues long. CDR3 DNA sequence: TGTGCCTGGGGGTTTTTGGGCAGCCACAATGAGCAGTTCTTC. Translation: CAWGFLGSHNEQFF. The full variable domain, in which reference TRBV30 and TRBJ2-1 provide the parts outside the CDR3, is SQTIHQWPATLVQPVGSPLSLECTVEGTSNPNLYWYRQAAGRGLQLLFYSVGIGQISSEVPQNLSASRPQDRQFILSSKKLLLSDSGFYLCAWGFLGSHNEQFFGPGTRLTVL.